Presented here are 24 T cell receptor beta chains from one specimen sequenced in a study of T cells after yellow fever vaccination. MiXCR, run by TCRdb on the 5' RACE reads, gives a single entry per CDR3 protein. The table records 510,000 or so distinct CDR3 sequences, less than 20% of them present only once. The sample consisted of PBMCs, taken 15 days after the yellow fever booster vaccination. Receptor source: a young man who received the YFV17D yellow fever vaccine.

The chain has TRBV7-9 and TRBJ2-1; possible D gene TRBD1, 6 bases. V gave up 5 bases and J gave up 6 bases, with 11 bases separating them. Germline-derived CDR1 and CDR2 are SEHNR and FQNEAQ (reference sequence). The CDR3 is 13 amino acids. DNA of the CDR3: TGTGCCAGCAGCCGCAGGGGTGGCAATGAGCAGTTCTTC. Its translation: CASSRRGGNEQFF.

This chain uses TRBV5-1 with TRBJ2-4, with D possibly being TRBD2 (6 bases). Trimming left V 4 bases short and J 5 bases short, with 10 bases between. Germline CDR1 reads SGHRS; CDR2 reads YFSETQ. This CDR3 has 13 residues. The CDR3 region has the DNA TGCGCCAGCAGCGCGGGGACGGAAAACATTCAGTACTTC. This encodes CASSAGTENIQYF.

In DNA form, the CDR3 reads TGCAGTGCCCCCCAGTGGGGACTAGCGGGTAGCGAGCAGTTCTTC. Its translation is CSAPQWGLAGSEQFF. This chain joins TRBV20-1 and TRBJ2-1, with TRBD2 identical over 12 bases. The trim removed 6 bases at V and 10 bases at J, leaving 13 bases unmatched. The length of the CDR3 is 15 residues. Germline V gene lookup returns CDR1 DFQATT and CDR2 SNEGSKA (reference sequence).

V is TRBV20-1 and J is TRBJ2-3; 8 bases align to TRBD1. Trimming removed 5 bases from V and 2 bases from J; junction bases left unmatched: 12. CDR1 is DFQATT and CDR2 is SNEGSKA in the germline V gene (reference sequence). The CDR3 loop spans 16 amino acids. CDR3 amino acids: CSAPRTGRIITDTQYF. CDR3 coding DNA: TGCAGTGCTCCCAGGACAGGGCGGATAATCACAGATACGCAGTATTTT.

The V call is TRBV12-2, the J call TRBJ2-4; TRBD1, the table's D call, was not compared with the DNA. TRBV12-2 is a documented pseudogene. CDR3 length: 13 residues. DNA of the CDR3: TGTGCAAGTCGCTGTCTGGGGGGTATCCCCCAGTACTTC. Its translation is CASRCLGGIPQYF.

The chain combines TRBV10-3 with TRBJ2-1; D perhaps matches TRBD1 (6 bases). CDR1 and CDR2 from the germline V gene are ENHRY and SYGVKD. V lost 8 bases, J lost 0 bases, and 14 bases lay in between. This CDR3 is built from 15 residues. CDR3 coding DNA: TGTGCCATCGGACAGCCTAGTAGCTCCTACAATGAGCAGTTCTTC. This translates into CAIGQPSSSYNEQFF.

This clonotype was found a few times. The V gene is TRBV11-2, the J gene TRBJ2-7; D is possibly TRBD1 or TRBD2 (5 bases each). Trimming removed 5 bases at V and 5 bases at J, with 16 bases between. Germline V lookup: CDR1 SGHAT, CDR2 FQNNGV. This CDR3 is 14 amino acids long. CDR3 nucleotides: TGTGCCAGCAGCCACCTTAACGGGGCTCACGAGCAGTACTTC. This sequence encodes CASSHLNGAHEQYF.

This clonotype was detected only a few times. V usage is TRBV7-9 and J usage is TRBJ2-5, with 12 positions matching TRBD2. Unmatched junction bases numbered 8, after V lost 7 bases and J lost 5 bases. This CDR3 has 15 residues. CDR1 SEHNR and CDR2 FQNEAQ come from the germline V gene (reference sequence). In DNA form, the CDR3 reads TGTGCCAGCACGACTAGCGGGAGTATAGATGAGACCCAGTACTTC. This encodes CASTTSGSIDETQYF.

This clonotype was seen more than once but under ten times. The DNA for the CDR3 is TGTGCCAGCCCGAGAAGCGGGGGATCCTACGAGCAGTACTTC. It encodes CASPRSGGSYEQYF. The V and J genes are TRBV12-3 or TRBV12-4 and TRBJ2-7; 8 bases line up with TRBD2. The CDR3 is 14 residues long. After removal of 8 bases from V and 1 base from J, the junction contained 7 bases not matched to a gene.

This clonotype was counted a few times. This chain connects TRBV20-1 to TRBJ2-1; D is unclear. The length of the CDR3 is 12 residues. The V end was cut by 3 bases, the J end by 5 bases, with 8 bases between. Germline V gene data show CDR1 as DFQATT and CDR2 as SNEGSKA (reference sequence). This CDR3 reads CSARTTNNEQFF. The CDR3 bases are TGCAGTGCTAGGACGACAAACAATGAGCAGTTCTTC.

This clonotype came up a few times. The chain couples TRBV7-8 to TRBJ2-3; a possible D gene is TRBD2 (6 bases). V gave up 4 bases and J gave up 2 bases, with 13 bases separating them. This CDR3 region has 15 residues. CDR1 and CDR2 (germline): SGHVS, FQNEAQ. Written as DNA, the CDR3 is TGTGCCAGCAGCTCGGATCGCGGGATCACAGATACGCAGTATTTT. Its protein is CASSSDRGITDTQYF.

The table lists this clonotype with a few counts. CDR3 residues: CASSLVNYEQYF. The CDR3 nucleotides read TGTGCCAGCAGCTTAGTTAACTACGAGCAGTACTTC. The chain employs TRBV7-2 and TRBJ2-7, with no clear D. The ends were cut back, 1 base at V and 3 bases at J, with 4 bases in the middle. The CDR3 covers 12 residues. Germline V gene data show CDR1 as SGHTA and CDR2 as FQGNSA. Combining the CDR3 with reference TRBV7-2 and TRBJ2-7 gives the whole variable domain GAGVSQSPSNKVTEKGKDVELRCDPISGHTALYWYRQSLGQGLEFLIYFQGNSAPDKSGLPSDRFSAERTGGSVSTLTIQRTQQEDSAVYLCASSLVNYEQYFGPGTRLTVT.

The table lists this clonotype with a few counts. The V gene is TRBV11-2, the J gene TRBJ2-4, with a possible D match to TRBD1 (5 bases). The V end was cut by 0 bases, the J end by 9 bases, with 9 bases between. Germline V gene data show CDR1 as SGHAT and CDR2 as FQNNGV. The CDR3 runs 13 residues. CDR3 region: CASSLDRQGIQYF. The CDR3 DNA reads TGTGCCAGCAGCTTAGATCGGCAGGGCATTCAGTACTTC.

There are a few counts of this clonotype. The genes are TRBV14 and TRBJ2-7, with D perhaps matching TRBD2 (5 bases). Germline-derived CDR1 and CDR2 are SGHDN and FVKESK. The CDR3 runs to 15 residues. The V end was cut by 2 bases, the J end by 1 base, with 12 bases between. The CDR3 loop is CASSQWHGKSYEQYF. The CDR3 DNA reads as TGTGCCAGCAGCCAATGGCACGGGAAGTCCTACGAGCAGTACTTC.

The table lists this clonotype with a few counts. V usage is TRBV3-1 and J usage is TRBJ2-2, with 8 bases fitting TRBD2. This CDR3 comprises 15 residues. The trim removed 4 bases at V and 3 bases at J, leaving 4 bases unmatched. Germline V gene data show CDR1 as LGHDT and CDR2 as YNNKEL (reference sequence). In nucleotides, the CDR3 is TGTGCCAGCAGCCGGACTAGCAGATACACCGGGGAGCTGTTTTTT. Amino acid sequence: CASSRTSRYTGELFF. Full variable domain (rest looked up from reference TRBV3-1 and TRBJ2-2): DTAVSQTPKYLVTQMGNDKSIKCEQNLGHDTMYWYKQDSKKFLKIMFSYNNKELIINETVPNRFSPKSPDKAHLNLHINSLELGDSAVYFCASSRTSRYTGELFFGEGSRLTVL.

CDR3 nucleotides: TGCGCCAGCAGCCGGACAGGGCTCTCCTACGAGCAGTACTTC. This translates into CASSRTGLSYEQYF. The chain combines TRBV4-3 with TRBJ2-7; the match to TRBD1 covers 8 bases. This CDR3 has 14 residues. CDR1 is LGHNA, CDR2 YSLEER, per germline. Unmatched junction bases numbered 2, after V lost 4 bases and J lost 0 bases.

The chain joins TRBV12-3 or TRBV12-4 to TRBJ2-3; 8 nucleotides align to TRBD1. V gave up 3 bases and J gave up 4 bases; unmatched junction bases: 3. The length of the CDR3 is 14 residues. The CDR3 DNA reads TGTGCCAGCAGTTTGCGGACAGGGCCAGATACGCAGTATTTT. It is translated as CASSLRTGPDTQYF.

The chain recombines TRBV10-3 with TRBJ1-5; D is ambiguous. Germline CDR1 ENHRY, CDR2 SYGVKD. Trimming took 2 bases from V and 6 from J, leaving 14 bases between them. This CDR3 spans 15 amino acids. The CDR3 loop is CAISEHREGFQPQHF. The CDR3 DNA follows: TGTGCCATCAGTGAGCATCGAGAAGGCTTTCAGCCCCAGCATTTT.

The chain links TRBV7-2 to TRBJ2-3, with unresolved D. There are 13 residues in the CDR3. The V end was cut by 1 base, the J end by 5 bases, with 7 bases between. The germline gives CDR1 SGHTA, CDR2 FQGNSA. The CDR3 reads CASSLDLEDTQYF. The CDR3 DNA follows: TGTGCCAGCAGCTTAGACCTAGAAGATACGCAGTATTTT.

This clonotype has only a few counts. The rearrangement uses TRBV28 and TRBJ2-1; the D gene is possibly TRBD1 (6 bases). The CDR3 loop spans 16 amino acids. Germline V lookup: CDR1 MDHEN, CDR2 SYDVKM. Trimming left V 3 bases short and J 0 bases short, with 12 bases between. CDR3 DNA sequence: TGTGCCAGCAGTTTTTACAGGGCCCCCTCCTACAATGAGCAGTTCTTC. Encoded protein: CASSFYRAPSYNEQFF.

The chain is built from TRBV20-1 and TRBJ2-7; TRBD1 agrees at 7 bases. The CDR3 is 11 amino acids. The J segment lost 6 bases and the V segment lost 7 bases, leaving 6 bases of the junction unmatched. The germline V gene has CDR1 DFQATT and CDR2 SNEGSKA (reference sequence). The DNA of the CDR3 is TGCAGTGACCAGACAGGGCGCGAGCAGTACTTC. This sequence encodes CSDQTGREQYF.

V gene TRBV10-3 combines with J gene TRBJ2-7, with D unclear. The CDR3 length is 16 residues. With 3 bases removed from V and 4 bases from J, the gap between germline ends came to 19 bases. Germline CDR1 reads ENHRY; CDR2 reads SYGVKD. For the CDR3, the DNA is TGTGCCATCAGTGAATCCGGCGTCAGGTCCATGTACGAGCAGTACTTC. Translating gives CAISESGVRSMYEQYF.

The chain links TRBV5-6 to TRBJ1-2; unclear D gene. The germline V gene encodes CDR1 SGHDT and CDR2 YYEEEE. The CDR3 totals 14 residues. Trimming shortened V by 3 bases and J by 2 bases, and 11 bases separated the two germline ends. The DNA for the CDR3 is TGTGCCAGCAGCTCATCCAGAGCCAACTATGGCTACACCTTC. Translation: CASSSSRANYGYTF.

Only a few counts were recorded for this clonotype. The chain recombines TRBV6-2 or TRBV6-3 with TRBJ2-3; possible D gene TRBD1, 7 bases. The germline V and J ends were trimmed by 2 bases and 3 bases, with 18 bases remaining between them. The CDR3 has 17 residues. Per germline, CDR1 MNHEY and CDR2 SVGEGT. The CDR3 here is CASSYGRTGLQTDTQYF. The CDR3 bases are TGTGCCAGCAGTTACGGGAGGACAGGACTACAAACAGATACGCAGTATTTT.